Sequencing of this T cell receptor (beta chain) was carried out in a study of blood T cell repertoires in COVID-19 (dated by TCRdb to 2019 to 2021). About the study as a whole: Samples from collaborators originated in the United States, Italy and Spain and spanned both the acute and convalescent phases of COVID-19. The samples were drawn from two sources: the first 160 participants of the ongoing ImmuneRACE study, and approximately 1,300 subjects contributed by 6 global collaborators. A de-identified subject ID, COVID-19 status, age in years and sex were almost always included in the sample metadata. HLA class I and class II types, where available, came from metadata supplied by the sample provider rather than from assay-based typing. A freely available public database, intended as a resource for researchers studying the immune response to SARS-CoV-2, is where the repertoires were released. The prospective study material was composed of cDNA or gDNA derived from T cells, B-cell-depleted T cells, or PBMCs. Subjects who had been exposed to COVID-19, were actively infected with it, or had recovered from it provided the deeply sampled blood TCRbeta repertoires that made up the dataset.

V is reduced by 3 bases and J by 1 base, leaving a spacing of 4 bases between them. The CDR3 numbers 13 residues from cysteine through phenylalanine. The read is trimmed to its CDR3 DNA, 39 bases read in frame from base 1. In the case of this clone: Its cognate antigen has yet to be identified. Within one base of it there is no much larger clone, and no base qualities were kept.

Another Seattle source contributed samples from volunteer blood donors who had recovered from COVID-19. Each collaborating institution followed its own protocols to collect whole blood in K2EDTA tubes. For TCRbeta analysis, collaborators shipped samples as frozen whole blood, isolated PBMCs, or DNA extracted from either of those sample types. The immunoSEQ Assay, a bias-controlled multiplex PCR, was used to amplify TCRbeta CDR3 regions from genomic DNA. Under the source paper's analysis protocol: The number of nucleated cells in each sample was estimated by amplification of reference gene primers within the assay. To quantify the absolute abundance of each unique TCRbeta CDR3 rearrangement, sequence reads were collapsed and filtered. For each sample, productive Simpson clonality was calculated as the square root of Simpson's diversity index over productive rearrangements. Imported from immuneACCESS, the table was reduced by TCRdb to in-frame sequences with V and J called. These copies leave out some clones; in studies compared against another copy, an unresolved V gene accounts for under half, and the cause of the remainder is not known. V and J calls and clone size are those listed in that table; D and trimming were worked out from the DNA. The sample includes fewer than 300,000 clones, with around four fifths observed a single time. The top ten constitute approximately 9% of the sample.

The paper's findings and limits, for the study overall: Clinical and demographic metadata were provided uncurated, with the amount varying by source and participant.

This TCR was sampled from a woman aged 50 to 60 who had recovered from COVID-19. The specimen sequenced was peripheral blood. Here the chain combines TRBV23-1 and TRBJ1-5; the D gene lacks a confident call. TRBV23-1 is reported as an ORF; its role is uncertain. The CDR3 protein is CASSQGSNQPQHF. The nucleotides read TGCGCCAGCAGTCAGGGCAGCAATCAGCCCCAGCATTTT.